Listed below are T cell receptor beta chains from one sample, sequenced in a study of response to subunit inactivated influenza vaccine. A single record per CDR3 protein comes from TCRdb applying MiXCR to the RT-PCR reads. The data contain under 850,000 distinct CDR3 sequences, roughly 18% of them singletons. The sequencing used PBMCs from blood, collected 5 to 6 days after vaccination. These receptors all stem from a man aged 50-60 years who received an inactivated influenza vaccine. CDR3s include the opening cysteine and the closing phenylalanine or tryptophan. D genes are given only for firm matches. Part of the rows lack a size; the others show once, few, many or a class for expanded clones.

>TRBJ1-2|TRBV6-6|few|NA
CASSQHPGDGYTF
TGTGCCAGCAGTCAACACCCAGGGGATGGCTACACCTTC
>TRBJ1-5|TRBV12-3/TRBV12-4|few|NA
CASSLSGRGGQPQHF
TGTGCCAGCAGCTTGAGTGGGAGGGGCGGTCAGCCCCAGCATTTT
>TRBJ2-1|TRBV6-2/TRBV6-3|NA|TRBD2
CASRESGRANNEQFF
TGTGCCAGCAGAGAAAGCGGGAGGGCTAACAATGAGCAGTTCTTC
>TRBJ2-7|TRBV18|NA|TRBD2
CASSPRQAGDSSEQYF
TGTGCCAGCTCACCAAGGCAAGCGGGGGACTCTTCCGAGCAGTACTTC
>TRBJ2-1|TRBV20-1|NA|NA
CSARDMGKNEQFF
TGCAGTGCTAGAGATATGGGAAAAAATGAGCAGTTCTTC
>TRBJ2-5|TRBV20-1|NA|NA
CSARDEGEAETQYF
TGCAGTGCTAGAGATGAGGGGGAGGCAGAGACCCAGTACTTC
>TRBJ2-5|TRBV7-2|few|NA
CASSVGVGETQYF
TGTGCCAGCAGCGTGGGAGTAGGAGAGACCCAGTACTTC
>TRBJ2-2|TRBV7-6|NA|NA
CASTSISPEGGGELFF
TGTGCCAGCACCTCCATATCCCCTGAAGGAGGCGGGGAGCTGTTTTTT
>TRBJ1-4|TRBV15|NA|NA
CATAQGSHEKLFF
TGTGCCACCGCACAGGGATCCCATGAAAAACTGTTTTTT
>TRBJ2-7|TRBV5-4|NA|NA
CASSFGARGHNYEQYF
TGTGCCAGCAGCTTTGGGGCGAGGGGACACAACTACGAGCAGTACTTC
>TRBJ2-4|TRBV29-1|few|NA
CSVIPSGKNIQYF
TGCAGCGTTATACCCAGCGGTAAAAACATTCAGTACTTC
>TRBJ2-7|TRBV6-5|NA|TRBD1
CASSYTTNLDRGGEQYF
TGTGCCAGCAGTTACACAACAAACTTGGACAGGGGTGGTGAGCAGTACTTC
>TRBJ2-1|TRBV10-3|many|NA
CAIREEGGTYNEQFF
TGTGCCATCAGAGAAGAGGGTGGGACCTACAATGAGCAGTTCTTC
>TRBJ2-1|TRBV28|NA|TRBD2
CASSPFLAGASNEQFF
TGTGCCAGCAGCCCATTCCTAGCGGGAGCCAGCAATGAGCAGTTCTTC
>TRBJ2-1|TRBV7-3|NA|TRBD1
CASSSVGTGGYNEQFF
TGTGCCAGCAGCTCAGTCGGGACAGGGGGTTACAATGAGCAGTTCTTC
>TRBJ1-4|TRBV9|few|NA
CASSVDSRNEKLFF
TGTGCCAGCAGCGTAGACAGCCGTAATGAAAAACTGTTTTTT
>TRBJ2-3|TRBV28|NA|TRBD2
CASTPAGGGTDTQYF
TGTGCCAGCACCCCAGCGGGAGGGGGCACAGATACGCAGTATTTT
>TRBJ1-1|TRBV16|NA|NA
CASSQSGGYTEAFF
TGTGCCAGCAGCCAATCGGGCGGATACACTGAAGCTTTCTTT
>TRBJ1-2|TRBV6-5|few|TRBD1
CASSSFRTGGPDGYTF
TGTGCCAGCAGTTCCTTCCGGACAGGGGGACCAGATGGCTACACCTTC
>TRBJ1-5|TRBV20-1|NA|NA
CSARAGAGNQPQHF
TGCAGTGCTAGAGCGGGGGCCGGCAATCAGCCCCAGCATTTT
>TRBJ2-3|TRBV12-3/TRBV12-4|many|NA
CASRQASTDTQYF
TGTGCCAGCAGGCAAGCTAGCACAGATACGCAGTATTTT
>TRBJ1-2|TRBV28|few|NA
CASSFGAGMAYGYTF
TGTGCCAGCAGTTTCGGCGCAGGGATGGCCTATGGCTACACCTTC
>TRBJ2-1|TRBV20-1|few|TRBD1
CSARARTGFGEQFF
TGCAGTGCTAGAGCCCGGACAGGGTTCGGCGAGCAGTTCTTC
>TRBJ2-1|TRBV12-3/TRBV12-4|NA|TRBD1
CASSQPGQALNEQFF
TGTGCCAGCAGCCAACCGGGACAGGCGTTGAATGAGCAGTTCTTC
>TRBJ1-1|TRBV7-2|many|NA
CASSLQGVNTEAFF
TGTGCCAGCAGCTTACAGGGAGTGAACACTGAAGCTTTCTTT
>TRBJ1-5|TRBV28|NA|TRBD1
CASSLSTGGIDQPQHF
TGTGCCAGCAGTTTATCGACAGGGGGCATAGATCAGCCCCAGCATTTT
>TRBJ2-7|TRBV6-6|few|NA
CASSYNGYEQYF
TGTGCCAGCAGTTACAATGGTTACGAGCAGTACTTC
>TRBJ2-1|TRBV11-2|few|TRBD2
CASSPYPGGSYNEQFF
TGTGCCAGCAGCCCGTACCCGGGGGGATCCTACAATGAGCAGTTCTTC
>TRBJ1-2|TRBV5-6|NA|NA
CASSLGPEGYGYTF
TGTGCCAGCAGCTTGGGGCCGGAGGGTTATGGCTACACCTTC
>TRBJ2-1|TRBV2|NA|TRBD1
CASRITGGIQVDEQFF
TGTGCCAGCAGGATAACAGGGGGCATCCAGGTGGATGAGCAGTTCTTC
>TRBJ1-4|TRBV5-5|NA|NA
CASSGNRANGEKLFF
TGTGCCAGCAGCGGGAACAGGGCCAACGGTGAAAAACTGTTTTTT
>TRBJ1-5|TRBV12-3/TRBV12-4|few|NA
CASSLAGGTNQPQHF
TGTGCCAGCAGTTTAGCGGGGGGAACGAATCAGCCCCAGCATTTT
>TRBJ2-3|TRBV7-3|NA|NA
CASSPRGLDTQYF
TGTGCCAGCAGCCCGAGAGGCCTAGATACGCAGTATTTT
>TRBJ2-3|TRBV4-2|few|TRBD1
CASSLRGKASTDTQYF
TGTGCCAGCAGCCTCAGGGGGAAGGCGAGCACAGATACGCAGTATTTT
>TRBJ2-7|TRBV14|NA|NA
CASSQRIQGHEQYF
TGTGCCAGCAGCCAACGGATACAGGGTCACGAGCAGTACTTC
>TRBJ2-7|TRBV20-1|NA|TRBD2
CSAPQLAGNEQYF
TGCAGTGCTCCCCAGCTAGCGGGAAACGAGCAGTACTTC
>TRBJ1-1|TRBV2|many|TRBD1
CASPGAGGNEAFF
TGTGCCAGTCCCGGGGCAGGGGGCAATGAAGCTTTCTTT
>TRBJ2-1|TRBV7-9|NA|TRBD2
CASSPPGTSSNEQFF
TGTGCCAGCAGCCCCCCCGGGACTAGCAGCAATGAGCAGTTCTTC
>TRBJ2-5|TRBV7-9|NA|NA
CASLFMGGKETQYF
TGTGCCAGCCTCTTCATGGGTGGGAAAGAGACCCAGTACTTC
>TRBJ2-7|TRBV3-1|NA|NA
CASSQGQMRASPYEQYF
TGTGCCAGCAGCCAAGGACAGATGCGGGCCAGTCCCTACGAGCAGTACTTC
>TRBJ2-7|TRBV27|many|TRBD2
CASSLSAGGYEQYF
TGTGCCAGCAGTTTATCGGCGGGAGGCTACGAGCAGTACTTC
>TRBJ2-1|TRBV12-3/TRBV12-4|NA|TRBD2
CASIKLAGGQLYNEQFF
TGTGCCAGCATCAAACTAGCGGGAGGCCAACTATACAATGAGCAGTTCTTC
>TRBJ2-1|TRBV28|few|TRBD1
CASSLRSGGNNEQFF
TGTGCCAGCAGTTTGAGGTCAGGGGGAAACAATGAGCAGTTCTTC
>TRBJ2-5|TRBV28|NA|NA
CASRPLGEDQETQYF
TGTGCCAGCAGACCCCTGGGAGAGGACCAAGAGACCCAGTACTTC
>TRBJ2-7|TRBV7-6|few|NA
CASSFGRQYEQYF
TGTGCCAGCAGCTTCGGCCGGCAGTACGAGCAGTACTTC
>TRBJ1-4|TRBV7-8|once|NA
CASSPNSGSIEKLFF
TGTGCCAGCAGCCCCAATTCGGGCTCGATTGAAAAACTGTTTTTT